The clone carrying this T cell receptor beta chain was seen repeatedly, ten times or more. TCRdb recomputed calls from the 5' RACE reads with MiXCR, one row per CDR3 protein. There are around 67,000 distinct CDR3 sequences in the sample; 11% occur only once, and 3% to 4% lies in the top ten. Germline CDR1 SQVTM, CDR2 ANQGSEA. The CDR3 consists of 14 residues. With 4 bases removed from V and 3 bases from J, the gap between germline ends came to 13 bases. This sample was taken from a study of early T cells in non-severe SARS-CoV-2 infection. Study-wide background: It was bulk RNA from unsorted whole blood that was sequenced, and the chains were unpaired.

The genes are TRBV29-1 and TRBJ2-1; perhaps D is TRBD1 or TRBD2 (5 bases each). The clonotype comes from an adult who was a healthcare worker with PCR-confirmed SARS-CoV-2 infection or an uninfected control (not recorded which). The source material was whole blood. CDR3 nucleotide sequence: TGCAGCGTTGGAGGGCAGGGAGACTACAATGAGCAGTTCTTC. It translates to CSVGGQGDYNEQFF.